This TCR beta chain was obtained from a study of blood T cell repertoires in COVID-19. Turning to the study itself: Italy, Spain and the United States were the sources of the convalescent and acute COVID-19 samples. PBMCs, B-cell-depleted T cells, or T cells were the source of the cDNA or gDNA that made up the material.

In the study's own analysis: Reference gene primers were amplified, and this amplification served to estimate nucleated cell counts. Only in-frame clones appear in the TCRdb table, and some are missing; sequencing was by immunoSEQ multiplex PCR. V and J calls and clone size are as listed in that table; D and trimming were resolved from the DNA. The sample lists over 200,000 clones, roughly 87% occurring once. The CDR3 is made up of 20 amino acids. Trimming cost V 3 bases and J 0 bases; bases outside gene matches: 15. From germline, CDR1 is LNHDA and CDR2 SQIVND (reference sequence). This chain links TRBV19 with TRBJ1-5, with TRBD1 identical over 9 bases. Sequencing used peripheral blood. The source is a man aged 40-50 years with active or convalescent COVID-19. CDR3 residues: CASSISTGTGIPYSNQPQHF. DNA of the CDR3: TGTGCCAGTAGTATCTCCACCGGGACAGGGATACCTTATAGCAATCAGCCCCAGCATTTT.